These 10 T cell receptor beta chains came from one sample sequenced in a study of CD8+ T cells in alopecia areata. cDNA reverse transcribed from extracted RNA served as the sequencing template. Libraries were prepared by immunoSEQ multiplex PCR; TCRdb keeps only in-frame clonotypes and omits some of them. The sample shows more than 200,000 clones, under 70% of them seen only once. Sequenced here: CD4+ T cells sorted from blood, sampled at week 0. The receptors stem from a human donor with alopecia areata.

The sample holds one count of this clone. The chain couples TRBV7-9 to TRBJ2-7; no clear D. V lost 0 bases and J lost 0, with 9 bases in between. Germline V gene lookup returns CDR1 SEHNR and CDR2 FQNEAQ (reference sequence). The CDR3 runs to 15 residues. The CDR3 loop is CASSLAPVSSYEQYF. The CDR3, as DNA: TGTGCCAGCAGCTTAGCGCCGGTAAGCTCCTACGAGCAGTACTTC.

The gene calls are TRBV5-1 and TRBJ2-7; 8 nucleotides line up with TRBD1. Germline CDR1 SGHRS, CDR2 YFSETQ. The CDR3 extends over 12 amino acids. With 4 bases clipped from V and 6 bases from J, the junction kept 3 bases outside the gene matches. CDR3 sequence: CASSETGGEQYF. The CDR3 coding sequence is TGCGCCAGCAGCGAAACAGGGGGCGAGCAGTACTTC.

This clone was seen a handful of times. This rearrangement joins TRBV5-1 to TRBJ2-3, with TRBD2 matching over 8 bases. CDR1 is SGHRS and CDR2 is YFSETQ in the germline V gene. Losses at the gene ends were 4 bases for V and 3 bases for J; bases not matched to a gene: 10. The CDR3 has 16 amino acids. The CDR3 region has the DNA TGCGCCAGCAGCGGAAGGAGCGGGGGAGGGACAGATACGCAGTATTTT. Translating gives CASSGRSGGGTDTQYF. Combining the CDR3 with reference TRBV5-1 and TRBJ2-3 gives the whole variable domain KAGVTQTPRYLIKTRGQQVTLSCSPISGHRSVSWYQQTPGQGLQFLFEYFSETQRNKGNFPGRFSGRQFSNSRSEMNVSTLELGDSALYLCASSGRSGGGTDTQYFGPGTRLTVL.

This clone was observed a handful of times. CDR3: CASSLRGAETQYF. CDR3 nucleotide sequence: TGTGCCAGCAGTTTAAGGGGAGCAGAGACCCAGTACTTC. The rearrangement uses TRBV27 and TRBJ2-5; D is perhaps TRBD1 or TRBD2 (5 bases each). The CDR3 contains 13 residues. Trimming removed 2 bases at V and 4 bases at J, with 8 bases between. Germline V gene sequence: CDR1 MNHEY, CDR2 SMNVEV (reference sequence).

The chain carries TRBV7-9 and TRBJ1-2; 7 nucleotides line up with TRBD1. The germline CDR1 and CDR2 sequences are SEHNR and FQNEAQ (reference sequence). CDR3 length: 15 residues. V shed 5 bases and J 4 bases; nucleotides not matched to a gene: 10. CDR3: CASSPPTGLGYGYTF. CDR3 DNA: TGTGCCAGCAGCCCGCCGACAGGGTTGGGCTATGGCTACACCTTC.

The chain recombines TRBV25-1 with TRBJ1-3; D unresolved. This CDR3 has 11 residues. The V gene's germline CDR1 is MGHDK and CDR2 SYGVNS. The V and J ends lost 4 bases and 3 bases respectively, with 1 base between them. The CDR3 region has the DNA TGTGCCAGCAGTGTTGGAAACACCATATATTTT. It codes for CASSVGNTIYF.

CDR3 coding DNA: TGTGCCAGCAGCGAGAGGCCCGACTACACTGAAGCTTTCTTT. It specifies CASSERPDYTEAFF. The J gene is TRBJ1-1, the V gene TRBV7-3; D is unresolved. The germline CDR1 and CDR2 sequences are SGHTA and FQGTGA. Between the trimmed V and J ends, which lost 5 bases and 3 bases, there was a span of 13 bases. The CDR3 loop spans 14 amino acids.

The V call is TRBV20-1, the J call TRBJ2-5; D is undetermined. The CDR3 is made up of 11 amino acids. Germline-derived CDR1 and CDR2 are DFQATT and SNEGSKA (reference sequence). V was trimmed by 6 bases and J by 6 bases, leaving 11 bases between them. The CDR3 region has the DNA TGCAGTGCCCCCCACGCGCAGACCCAGTACTTC. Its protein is CSAPHAQTQYF.

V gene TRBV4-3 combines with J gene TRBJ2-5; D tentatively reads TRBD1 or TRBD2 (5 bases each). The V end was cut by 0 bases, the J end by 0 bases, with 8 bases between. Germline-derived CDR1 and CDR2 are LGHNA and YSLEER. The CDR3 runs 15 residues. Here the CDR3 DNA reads TGCGCCAGCAGCCAAGATTGGGGGTACCAAGAGACCCAGTACTTC. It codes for CASSQDWGYQETQYF.

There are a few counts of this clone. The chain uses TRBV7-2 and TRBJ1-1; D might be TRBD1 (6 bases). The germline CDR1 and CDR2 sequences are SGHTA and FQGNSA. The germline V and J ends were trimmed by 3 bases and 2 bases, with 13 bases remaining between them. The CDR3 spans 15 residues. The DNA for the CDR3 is TGTGCCAGCAGCTTGTTACAGGGCCCTAACACTGAAGCTTTCTTT. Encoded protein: CASSLLQGPNTEAFF.